The clone carrying this T cell receptor beta chain was found many times. Its target is not known. Time point noted: newly diagnosed GD, antithyroid drugs for less than 3 months. PBMC-derived RNA was used for the TCR library. This sample stems from a study of regulatory T cells in long-lasting Graves disease. Study-level points and caveats: Persistent disease preferred TRBV28, TRBJ1-2 and TRBJ2-5.

The length of the CDR3 is 14 residues. CDR1 and CDR2 from the germline V gene are MDHEN and SYDVKM. V was clipped by 7 bases and J by 2 bases, with 15 bases between them. Combining iRepertoire HTBI primers with Arm-PCR of CDR3 regions, the authors built TCR beta libraries. One entry per CDR3 protein results from TCRdb running MiXCR on the multiplex PCR reads. The sample holds some 320,000 distinct CDR3 sequences, under 20% seen once. The genes are TRBV28 and TRBJ2-7, with D perhaps matching TRBD2 (5 bases). This receptor was obtained from a female donor with Graves disease. The sample here was peripheral blood mononuclear cells (PBMCs), taken at new diagnosis, from a patient treated with antithyroid drugs. CDR3 sequence: CASNVWEFPYEQYF. Here the CDR3 DNA reads TGTGCCAGCAACGTGTGGGAGTTCCCCTACGAGCAGTACTTC.